The 6 T cell receptor beta chains given below trace back to one sample, sequenced in a study of blood T cell repertoires in COVID-19. The repertoire was sequenced with immunoSEQ multiplex PCR; TCRdb's copy has only in-frame clones and lacks some. The sample lists about 42,000 clones; around 84% were seen once. The sequenced material came from peripheral blood. The receptors originated from a human donor in a cohort sampled during active COVID-19.

V is TRBV7-2 and J is TRBJ1-5, with 12 bases fitting TRBD1. Germline lookup yields CDR1 SGHTA and CDR2 FQGNSA. The CDR3 contains 21 residues. V dropped 0 bases and J dropped 0; count of bases not matched to a gene: 12. The CDR3: CASSLAARGTGGWNSNQPQHF. In DNA form, the CDR3 reads TGTGCCAGCAGCTTAGCCGCCCGGGGGACAGGGGGCTGGAATAGCAATCAGCCCCAGCATTTT.

CDR3 nucleotide sequence: TGTGCCAGCAGTGCTGGCGGGGGTATAGCAGATACGCAGTATTTT. Translated, it gives CASSAGGGIADTQYF. This chain uses TRBV9 with TRBJ2-3, with 7 bases fitting TRBD2. The ends lost 5 bases at V and 4 bases at J; junction bases unmatched: 10. CDR3 size: 15 residues. Germline CDR1 is SGDLS and CDR2 is YYNGEE.

The J gene is TRBJ1-3, the V gene TRBV7-9; D remains ambiguous. The CDR3 extends over 16 amino acids. Trimming took off 5 bases at V and 2 bases at J, with 16 bases between the two ends. CDR1 is SEHNR and CDR2 is FQNEAQ in the germline V gene (reference sequence). The CDR3 DNA follows: TGTGCCAGCAGCCCCGTTGTGGCAACGACTGGAAACACCATATATTTT. Translating it yields CASSPVVATTGNTIYF.

This sequence joins TRBV18 and TRBJ2-5; a possible D gene is TRBD1 (6 bases). The germline V gene encodes CDR1 KGHSH and CDR2 LQKENI. This CDR3 region has 13 residues. With 6 bases removed from V and 0 bases from J, the gap between germline ends came to 8 bases. The CDR3 bases are TGTGCCAGCTCCCAGGGGTACCAAGAGACCCAGTACTTC. Amino acid sequence: CASSQGYQETQYF.

The chain uses TRBV4-2 and TRBJ2-2; 7 nucleotides match TRBD1. CDR1 LGHNA and CDR2 YNFKEQ come from the germline V gene. With V trimmed by 6 bases and J by 7 bases, 8 bases remained unmatched. CDR3 size: 14 residues. This chain's CDR3 is CASRPTGSGGELFF. DNA of the CDR3: TGTGCCAGCAGACCGACAGGGTCTGGCGGGGAGCTGTTTTTT.

The rearrangement joins TRBV7-6 to TRBJ2-1; D perhaps matches TRBD1 (6 bases). Trimming pared 5 bases from V and 5 bases from J, leaving 16 bases between. The V gene's germline CDR1 is SGHVS and CDR2 FNYEAQ. The CDR3 contains 15 residues. The CDR3 sequence: CASSPDRLRHNEQFF. The CDR3 DNA is TGTGCCAGCAGCCCGGACAGATTAAGGCACAATGAGCAGTTCTTC.